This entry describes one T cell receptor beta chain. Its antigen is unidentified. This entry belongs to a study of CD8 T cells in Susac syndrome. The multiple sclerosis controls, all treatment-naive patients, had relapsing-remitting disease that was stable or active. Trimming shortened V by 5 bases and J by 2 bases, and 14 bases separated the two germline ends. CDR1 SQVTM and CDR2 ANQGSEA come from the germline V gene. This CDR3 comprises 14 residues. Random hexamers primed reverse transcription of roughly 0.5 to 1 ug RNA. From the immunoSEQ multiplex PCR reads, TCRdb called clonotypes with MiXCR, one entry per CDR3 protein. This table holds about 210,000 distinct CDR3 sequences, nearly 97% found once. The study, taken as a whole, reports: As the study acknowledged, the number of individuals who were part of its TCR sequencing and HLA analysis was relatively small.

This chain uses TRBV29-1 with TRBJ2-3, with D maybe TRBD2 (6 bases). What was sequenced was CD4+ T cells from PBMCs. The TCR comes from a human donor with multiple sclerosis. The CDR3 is CSVSRGLITDTQYF. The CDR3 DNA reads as TGCAGCGTTTCTCGGGGACTGATCACAGATACGCAGTATTTT.